One and the same sample provided the 27 T cell receptor beta chains below, sequenced in a study of T cell responses to AZD1222 COVID-19 vaccine. Generated by immunoSEQ multiplex PCR, the TCRdb table keeps only in-frame clones and is missing some. This sample carries some 120,000 clones, about nine tenths of them seen once, and the ten largest clones take approximately 19%. Source: peripheral blood, taken on day 0 of MenACWY control vaccination. The receptors shown here come from an adult in good health.

This chain's CDR3 is CASSFYGGEQYF. The CDR3 DNA follows: TGTGCCAGCAGCTTTTATGGAGGCGAGCAGTACTTC. The rearrangement links TRBV12-3 or TRBV12-4 to TRBJ2-7, with D possibly matching TRBD2 (5 bases). V lost 6 bases and J 6 bases, leaving 12 bases between the germline ends. CDR3 length: 12 amino acids.

V and J are TRBV6-5 and TRBJ1-1; TRBD1 might be the D (6 bases). The CDR3 is made up of 15 amino acids. V was shortened by 4 bases and J by 6 bases, with 18 bases between the two germline ends. The germline CDR1 and CDR2 sequences are MNHEY and SVGAGI. The CDR3 DNA is TGTGCCAGCAGTTCCAGGGGCGGGGCCCCCGCTGAAGCTTTCTTT. Protein sequence: CASSSRGGAPAEAFF.

In its sample, this clone was seen a few times. The V and J genes are TRBV19 and TRBJ2-7; TRBD1 might be the D (6 bases). In germline, CDR1 is LNHDA, CDR2 SQIVND (reference sequence). Trimming stripped 5 bases from V and 1 base from J, with 9 bases between. The CDR3 is 13 residues long. In DNA, the CDR3 is TGTGCCAGTAGTCCGGACAGATCCTACGAGCAGTACTTC. This sequence encodes CASSPDRSYEQYF.

V and J are TRBV6-5 and TRBJ1-1; D may be TRBD1 (6 bases). The CDR3 consists of 15 residues. Per germline, CDR1 MNHEY and CDR2 SVGAGI. Trimming pared 6 bases from V and 6 bases from J, leaving 20 bases between. As DNA, the CDR3 is TGTGCCAGCAGCGTGTTCGGGGGCCGATTAGCTGAAGCTTTCTTT. Amino acid sequence: CASSVFGGRLAEAFF.

In its sample, this clone was seen a few times. The CDR3 here is CASSLRAGSSYEQYF. CDR3 nucleotide sequence: TGTGCCAGCAGCTTGCGGGCGGGTAGCTCCTACGAGCAGTACTTC. The V and J genes are TRBV5-4 and TRBJ2-7, with D maybe TRBD2 (5 bases). Trimming took off 1 base at V and 0 bases at J, with 11 bases between the two ends. CDR1 is SGHNT, CDR2 YYREEE, per germline (reference sequence). The CDR3 sequence is 15 residues long.

The V gene is TRBV5-1, the J gene TRBJ1-3; TRBD1 agrees at 7 bases. The germline V gene encodes CDR1 SGHRS and CDR2 YFSETQ. This CDR3 is built from 15 residues. The ends lost 3 bases at V and 2 bases at J; junction bases unmatched: 5. CDR3 sequence: CASSSQGVTGNTIYF. CDR3 DNA sequence: TGCGCCAGCAGCTCCCAGGGGGTAACTGGAAACACCATATATTTT.

The chain carries TRBV7-9 and TRBJ1-1; D gene ambiguous. The V gene's germline CDR1 is SEHNR and CDR2 FQNEAQ (reference sequence). This CDR3 has 14 residues. The V gene lost 1 base and the J gene lost 3 bases, with 9 bases spanning the gap. CDR3: CASSLVATHTEAFF. The CDR3 bases are TGTGCCAGCAGCTTAGTTGCGACGCACACTGAAGCTTTCTTT.

The J gene is TRBJ2-5, the V gene TRBV7-3; unclear D gene. Trimming removed 5 bases at V and 2 bases at J, with 12 bases between. Germline CDR1 reads SGHTA; CDR2 reads FQGTGA. The CDR3 runs to 14 residues. The CDR3 DNA reads as TGTGCCAGCAGCCCCGGGCCCCGTCAAGAGACCCAGTACTTC. As protein: CASSPGPRQETQYF.

This sequence joins TRBV18 and TRBJ2-7; maybe TRBD2 (6 bases). The CDR3 has 16 residues. Germline CDR1 KGHSH, CDR2 LQKENI. The V gene lost 3 bases and the J gene lost 3 bases, with 18 bases spanning the gap. This chain's CDR3 is CASSPPGRLAYYEQYF. DNA of the CDR3: TGTGCCAGCTCACCTCCAGGCAGGCTAGCGTACTACGAGCAGTACTTC.

This chain joins TRBV20-1 and TRBJ1-5, with D hard to call. The germline CDR1 and CDR2 sequences are DFQATT and SNEGSKA (reference sequence). Trimming shortened V by 5 bases and J by 6 bases, and 8 bases separated the two germline ends. This CDR3 has 11 amino acids. CDR3 loop: CSAAGGQPQHF. The CDR3 coding sequence is TGCAGTGCTGCCGGCGGTCAGCCCCAGCATTTT.

The gene calls are TRBV28 and TRBJ2-7; D not certain. The CDR3 has 13 amino acids. V lost 2 bases and J lost 3, with 8 bases in between. CDR1 MDHEN and CDR2 SYDVKM come from the germline V gene. CDR3 loop: CASSLGSRYEQYF. CDR3 sequence (DNA): TGTGCCAGCAGTTTAGGTTCTCGCTACGAGCAGTACTTC.

Here the CDR3 DNA reads TGTGCCAGCAACCTAGGACCCCCCGGGGAGCTGTTTTTT. Protein product: CASNLGPPGELFF. V usage is TRBV2 and J usage is TRBJ2-2; D not certain. Germline CDR1 reads SNHLY; CDR2 reads FYNNEI. V gave up 7 bases and J gave up 6 bases, with 12 bases separating them. The CDR3 extends over 13 amino acids.

The V call is TRBV7-2, the J call TRBJ2-1, with 11 bases identical to TRBD2. Unmatched junction bases numbered 4, after V lost 4 bases and J lost 5 bases. In germline, CDR1 is SGHTA, CDR2 FQGNSA. The CDR3 length is 15 residues. In DNA form, the CDR3 reads TGTGCCAGCAGCTCCCCTAGCGGGAGGAACAATGAGCAGTTCTTC. Its translation: CASSSPSGRNNEQFF.

This clone was seen a few times. The V call is TRBV5-8, the J call TRBJ1-4; 8 bases line up with TRBD1. The CDR3 sequence is 17 residues long. J gave up 4 bases and V 3 bases, and 11 bases lay outside the gene matches. CDR1 SGHTS and CDR2 YDEGEE come from the germline V gene. As DNA, the CDR3 is TGTGCCAGCAGCTGGTGGACAGGGCGTGATGTTAATGAAAAACTGTTTTTT. This sequence encodes CASSWWTGRDVNEKLFF. The full variable domain, rest sourced from reference TRBV5-8 and TRBJ1-4, is EAGVTQSPTHLIKTRGQQATLRCSPISGHTSVYWYQQALGLGLQFLLWYDEGEERNRGNFPPRFSGRQFPNYSSELNVNALELEDSALYLCASSWWTGRDVNEKLFFGSGTQLSVL.

The V gene is TRBV28, the J gene TRBJ1-2; the D gene is possibly TRBD1 (5 bases). Germline-derived CDR1 and CDR2 are MDHEN and SYDVKM. The CDR3 is made up of 13 amino acids. Trimming removed 6 bases at V and 6 bases at J, with 14 bases between. CDR3 nucleotide sequence: TGTGCCAGCAGAGGGCCGGGGCGGGATGGCTACACCTTC. Amino acid sequence: CASRGPGRDGYTF.

CDR3 bases: TGTGCCAGCAGTGAATTTGCGACGGACTATCCTTCCTACGAGCAGTACTTC. It codes for CASSEFATDYPSYEQYF. This chain links TRBV2 with TRBJ2-7, with D perhaps matching TRBD2 (6 bases). Germline V gene sequence: CDR1 SNHLY, CDR2 FYNNEI. Trimming took 2 bases from V and 1 from J, leaving 18 bases between them. This CDR3 region has 17 residues.

V usage is TRBV28 and J usage is TRBJ2-5; 9 bases are a match to TRBD2. Germline assignment: CDR1 MDHEN and CDR2 SYDVKM. J gave up 6 bases and V 7 bases, and 15 bases lay outside the gene matches. The length of the CDR3 is 16 residues. The CDR3 spells CASKQAAGLALQTQYF. The CDR3, as DNA: TGTGCCAGCAAACAGGCAGCGGGACTAGCACTACAGACCCAGTACTTC.

This clone was counted a single time. V usage is TRBV15 and J usage is TRBJ2-7; no clear D. Trimming took off 1 base at V and 3 bases at J, with 1 base between the two ends. Germline CDR1 and CDR2: LNHNV and YYDKDF (reference sequence). This CDR3 is built from 11 residues. The CDR3 reads CATSRGYEQYF. DNA of the CDR3: TGTGCCACCAGCAGAGGCTACGAGCAGTACTTC.

The rearrangement links TRBV7-9 to TRBJ2-2; no firm D call. CDR3 length equals 16 residues. V lost 8 bases to trimming and J lost 4 bases, with 20 bases between them. CDR1 SEHNR and CDR2 FQNEAQ come from the germline V gene (reference sequence). The CDR3 nucleotides are TGTGCCAGCCGACCAGTCGCGGTAGTAAGCACCGGGGAGCTGTTTTTT. It is translated as CASRPVAVVSTGELFF.

This clone was detected once. The chain's CDR3 is CASSPGLAGAGELFF. The CDR3 DNA reads TGTGCCAGCAGCCCCGGACTAGCGGGAGCCGGGGAGCTGTTTTTT. This chain links TRBV11-3 with TRBJ2-2, with 13 bases matching TRBD2. The length of the CDR3 is 15 residues. The junction had 3 bases not matched to a gene; V was cut back by 5 bases and J by 6 bases. Germline CDR1 SGHNT, CDR2 YENEEA.

The chain carries TRBV30 and TRBJ2-1; TRBD1 might be the D (5 bases). This CDR3 has 16 residues. Trimming took off 5 bases at V and 0 bases at J, with 17 bases between the two ends. Germline CDR1 reads GTSNPN; CDR2 reads SVGIG (reference sequence). This CDR3 is CAWGERQPSSYNEQFF. Written as DNA, the CDR3 is TGTGCCTGGGGTGAAAGACAGCCAAGCTCCTACAATGAGCAGTTCTTC. The whole variable domain, remainder taken from reference TRBV30 and TRBJ2-1, is SQTIHQWPATLVQPVGSPLSLECTVEGTSNPNLYWYRQAAGRGLQLLFYSVGIGQISSEVPQNLSASRPQDRQFILSSKKLLLSDSGFYLCAWGERQPSSYNEQFFGPGTRLTVL.

The chain employs TRBV11-2 and TRBJ1-6, with no clear D. Germline loops: CDR1 SGHAT, CDR2 FQNNGV. V was pared by 5 bases and J by 1 base, with 9 bases between. This CDR3 comprises 15 residues. The CDR3 DNA sequence: TGTGCCAGCAGCGACCGGGTATCCTATAATTCACCCCTCCACTTT. Its translation: CASSDRVSYNSPLHF.

The V gene is TRBV6-1, the J gene TRBJ2-7; unclear D gene. This CDR3 is 15 amino acids long. V gave up 1 base and J gave up 4 bases, with 14 bases separating them. CDR1 MNHNS and CDR2 SASEGT come from the germline V gene. CDR3 sequence: CASSEGATAIYEQYF. In DNA form, the CDR3 reads TGTGCCAGCAGTGAAGGAGCTACCGCGATTTACGAGCAGTACTTC.

V and J are TRBV5-5 and TRBJ1-4; tentative D call: TRBD1 (5 bases). The CDR3 consists of 17 residues. The V end was cut by 4 bases, the J end by 4 bases, with 20 bases between. The germline V gene has CDR1 SGHKS and CDR2 YYEKEE (reference sequence). The CDR3 region has the DNA TGTGCCAGCAGCCTGCCCAACGGGGGTTTGGGTAATGAAAAACTGTTTTTT. It is translated as CASSLPNGGLGNEKLFF.

The chain has TRBV29-1 and TRBJ2-7; 7 bases fit TRBD1. This CDR3 has 12 residues. Germline V gene data show CDR1 as SQVTM and CDR2 as ANQGSEA. Unmatched junction bases numbered 5, after V lost 7 bases and J lost 2 bases. CDR3 protein: CSARTGTYEQYF. DNA for the CDR3: TGCAGCGCTAGGACAGGCACCTACGAGCAGTACTTC.

The chain couples TRBV5-6 to TRBJ1-4, with 7 bases matching TRBD1. Germline V lookup: CDR1 SGHDT, CDR2 YYEEEE. This CDR3 is 15 amino acids long. V gave up 3 bases and J gave up 8 bases; unmatched junction bases: 10. CDR3 sequence (DNA): TGTGCCAGCAGCTCCGCCCCAGGGGGTCGGGAAAAACTGTTTTTT. Amino acid sequence: CASSSAPGGREKLFF.

The genes are TRBV30 and TRBJ1-6, with 9 bases that match TRBD1. Germline CDR1 and CDR2: GTSNPN and SVGIG (reference sequence). Trimming cost V 0 bases and J 8 bases; bases outside gene matches: 5. This CDR3 comprises 15 residues. DNA of the CDR3: TGTGCCTGGAGTGTCGCGGGACAGGGCTATTCACCCCTCCACTTT. Its protein product is CAWSVAGQGYSPLHF.